Listed below are T cell receptor beta chains from one sample, sequenced in a study of cytomegalovirus exposure and HLA in healthy donors. Profiling relied on immunoSEQ multiplex PCR, and the TCRdb table lists in-frame clones only, not all of them. The table shows approximately 110,000 clones, with approximately 80% occurring only once. What was sequenced was PBMCs. The receptors were sampled from a woman in her thirties in good health and CMV-seropositive. Each CDR3 is given with its conserved first and last residue. Fields, in order: J gene, clone size, V gene, D gene, CDR3 protein, CDR3 DNA. A D gene is named only where the DNA matches it firmly. A clone size is listed for some rows: how often the clone was seen (once, few, many), or a class if it is expanded.

>TRBJ2-1|NA|TRBV7-7|NA
CASSQAGYNEQFF
TGTGCTAGCAGCCAGGCGGGTTACAATGAGCAGTTCTTC
>TRBJ1-1|NA|TRBV6-4|NA
CASSLQAENTEAFF
TGTGCCAGTTCCCTCCAGGCCGAAAACACTGAAGCTTTCTTT
>TRBJ2-3|NA|TRBV29-1|TRBD2
CSATSGPSTDTQYF
TGCAGCGCAACTAGCGGCCCAAGCACAGATACGCAGTATTTT
>TRBJ2-3|NA|TRBV2|NA
CASNRGGPVTDTQYF
TGTGCCAGCAATCGAGGGGGACCCGTCACAGATACGCAGTATTTT
>TRBJ2-5|once|TRBV15|TRBD1
CATSNVGQGQTQYF
TGTGCCACCAGCAACGTAGGACAGGGGCAGACCCAGTACTTC
>TRBJ1-3|NA|TRBV5-4|NA
CASSFPSGNTIYF
TGTGCCAGCAGCTTCCCGTCTGGAAACACCATATATTTT
>TRBJ2-3|once|TRBV11-3|NA
CASSLDYGVSDTQYF
TGTGCCAGCAGCTTAGATTATGGAGTTTCAGATACGCAGTATTTT
>TRBJ1-1|NA|TRBV5-1|NA
CASSFNTALNTEAFF
TGCGCCAGCAGCTTTAATACAGCCCTGAACACTGAAGCTTTCTTT
>TRBJ2-7|NA|TRBV4-1|TRBD1
CASSPETGGYEQYF
TGCGCCAGCAGCCCCGAGACAGGGGGCTACGAGCAGTACTTC
>TRBJ1-6|NA|TRBV7-9|TRBD1
CASSQGGNRNSPLHF
TGTGCCAGCAGCCAAGGGGGCAATAGGAATTCACCCCTCCACTTT
>TRBJ2-6|NA|TRBV4-1|NA
CASSQVAGANVLTF
TGCGCCAGCAGCCAAGTAGCCGGGGCCAACGTCCTGACTTTC
>TRBJ2-5|NA|TRBV5-1|NA
CASSLAGSGETQYF
TGCGCCAGCAGCTTGGCCGGGTCCGGGGAGACCCAGTACTTC
>TRBJ1-1|NA|TRBV19|TRBD1
CASSVGTGVPYGGAFF
TGTGCCAGTAGTGTCGGGACAGGGGTCCCCTACGGCGGAGCTTTCTTT
>TRBJ1-2|NA|TRBV9|NA
CASSPKGGAHSYGYTF
TGTGCCAGCAGCCCCAAAGGGGGGGCGCACAGCTATGGCTACACCTTC
>TRBJ1-1|NA|TRBV19|NA
CASSEQVNTEAFF
TGTGCCAGTAGCGAACAAGTGAACACTGAAGCTTTCTTT
>TRBJ1-2|NA|TRBV6-6|NA
CASSYSAGRNYGYTF
TGTGCCAGCAGTTACTCGGCGGGACGGAACTATGGCTACACCTTC
>TRBJ1-1|NA|TRBV5-1|TRBD1
CASSERGTGDAIEAFF
TGCGCCAGCAGCGAACGAGGGACAGGGGATGCAATTGAAGCTTTCTTT
>TRBJ2-7|NA|TRBV2|NA
CASSYASYEQYF
TGTGCCAGCAGCTACGCTAGCTACGAGCAGTACTTC
>TRBJ1-2|NA|TRBV7-8|TRBD1
CASSYRDRVYPF
TGTGCCAGCAGCTACCGGGACAGGGTATATCCCTTC
>TRBJ2-5|NA|TRBV11-3|NA
CASSFSETQYF
TGTGCCAGCAGCTTTTCGGAGACCCAGTACTTC
>TRBJ1-6|NA|TRBV10-3|NA
CAISESIRVFPLHF
TGTGCCATCAGTGAATCGATTCGAGTATTTCCCCTCCACTTT
>TRBJ2-5|once|TRBV12-2|NA
CASLRRKGGDTKETQYF
TGTGCAAGTTTACGGCGGAAGGGGGGGGATACGAAAGAGACCCAGTACTTC
>TRBJ2-7|NA|TRBV6-1|TRBD1
CASSATGVSGEQYF
TGTGCCAGCAGTGCGACAGGGGTGTCGGGCGAGCAGTACTTC
>TRBJ1-2|NA|TRBV30|NA
CARSWQGLGYTF
TGTGCCAGGAGTTGGCAGGGGCTTGGCTACACCTTC
>TRBJ1-1|NA|TRBV29-1|NA
CSEDPRGGVYTEAFF
TGCAGCGAGGACCCACGGGGGGGTGTATACACTGAAGCTTTCTTT
>TRBJ2-5|NA|TRBV5-1|NA
CASSLVGTSLETQYF
TGCGCCAGCAGCTTGGTGGGCACCTCCTTGGAGACCCAGTACTTC
>TRBJ2-1|once|TRBV5-4|NA
CASSLGRGSSYNEQFF
TGTGCCAGCAGCTTGGGTCGGGGTAGCTCCTACAATGAGCAGTTCTTC
>TRBJ1-1|NA|TRBV5-8|NA
CASSPWGTLNTEAFF
TGTGCCAGCAGCCCATGGGGGACTTTGAACACTGAAGCTTTCTTT
>TRBJ1-3|NA|TRBV5-6|TRBD1
CASSMDRNSGNTIYF
TGTGCCAGCAGCATGGACAGGAACTCTGGAAACACCATATATTTT
>TRBJ1-1|NA|TRBV7-2|NA
CASSLGLVGANTEAFF
TGTGCCAGCAGCTTAGGGTTGGTAGGGGCGAACACTGAAGCTTTCTTT
>TRBJ1-5|NA|TRBV19|NA
CASSPIRNQPQHF
TGTGCCAGTAGTCCCATACGGAATCAGCCCCAGCATTTT
>TRBJ2-1|once|TRBV5-1|TRBD1
CASRPGTGAYNEQFF
TGCGCCAGCCGACCCGGGACAGGGGCCTACAATGAGCAGTTCTTC
>TRBJ2-5|NA|TRBV6-6|TRBD1
CASSYSRTGYGEQYF
TGTGCCAGCAGTTACTCTCGGACAGGGTATGGAGAGCAGTACTTC
>TRBJ2-3|NA|TRBV7-9|TRBD2
CASSQIAGGGYTQYF
TGTGCCAGCAGCCAGATAGCGGGGGGCGGCTATACGCAGTATTTT
>TRBJ1-2|NA|TRBV7-9|TRBD1
CSGGQGDFGYTF
TGTTCCGGCGGACAGGGGGATTTTGGCTACACCTTC
>TRBJ2-2|NA|TRBV19|TRBD2
CASSTGGPRAGELFF
TGTGCCAGTAGTACGGGGGGGCCCCGGGCCGGGGAGCTGTTTTTT
>TRBJ1-2|NA|TRBV7-9|NA
CASSTTVFYGYTF
TGTGCCAGCAGCACGACAGTCTTCTATGGCTACACCTTC
>TRBJ1-1|NA|TRBV18|TRBD1
CASSARDRGTDTEAFF
TGTGCCAGCTCAGCCCGGGACAGGGGGACGGACACTGAAGCTTTCTTT
>TRBJ2-7|NA|TRBV7-6|NA
CASSLGSRNDGSSYEQYF
TGTGCCAGCAGCTTAGGTAGTAGGAATGATGGGAGCTCCTACGAGCAGTACTTC
>TRBJ2-1|NA|TRBV7-9|NA
CASSLPPQVDEQFF
TGTGCCAGCAGCTTACCCCCTCAGGTGGATGAGCAGTTCTTC
>TRBJ2-5|few|TRBV18|TRBD1
CASSPMRGGDRESAQYF
TGTGCCAGCTCACCAATGAGGGGTGGAGACAGGGAGTCGGCCCAGTACTTC
>TRBJ1-1|NA|TRBV9|TRBD1
CASSVGGQTEAFF
TGTGCCAGCAGCGTAGGGGGACAGACTGAAGCTTTCTTT
>TRBJ2-7|once|TRBV15|TRBD2
CATSRDLAGINEQYF
TGTGCCACCAGCAGAGACCTAGCGGGAATCAACGAGCAGTACTTC
>TRBJ1-6|NA|TRBV19|TRBD1
CASSFGQGIGNNSPLHF
TGTGCCAGTAGTTTCGGACAGGGTATTGGGAATAATTCACCCCTCCACTTT
>TRBJ2-7|NA|TRBV2|TRBD1
CASSRDRYEQYF
TGTGCCAGCAGTCGGGACAGGTACGAGCAGTACTTC
>TRBJ2-5|once|TRBV7-9|TRBD2
CASSPTSGGKTQYF
TGTGCCAGCAGCCCTACTAGCGGGGGGAAGACCCAGTACTTC
>TRBJ2-5|NA|TRBV20-1|NA
CSARTGETQYF
TGCAGTGCCAGGACGGGGGAAACCCAGTACTTC
>TRBJ2-3|NA|TRBV11-1|NA
CASSLDSRVTDTQYF
TGTGCCAGCAGCTTGGACAGTAGGGTGACAGATACGCAGTATTTT
>TRBJ1-5|NA|TRBV30|NA
CAWSALRSSAGNQPQHF
TGTGCCTGGAGTGCCCTCCGCAGTTCGGCGGGCAATCAGCCCCAGCATTTT
>TRBJ2-7|NA|TRBV5-4|NA
CASSPDSSSAGQYF
TGCGCCAGCAGCCCCGACTCAAGTTCCGCGGGGCAGTACTTC
>TRBJ2-1|NA|TRBV11-2|NA
CASSLEGSRRSYNEQFF
TGTGCCAGCAGCTTAGAGGGCTCCCGTCGCTCCTACAATGAGCAGTTCTTC
>TRBJ1-2|few|TRBV30|NA
CAWSQANYGYTF
TGTGCCTGGAGCCAGGCTAACTATGGCTACACCTTC
>TRBJ2-1|NA|TRBV10-3|NA
CAISEVDVLPDNEQFF
TGTGCCATCAGTGAGGTAGATGTCCTTCCTGACAATGAGCAGTTCTTC
>TRBJ2-1|NA|TRBV7-2|TRBD1
CASSLGQTQFF
TGTGCCAGCAGCTTGGGACAGACGCAGTTCTTC
>TRBJ2-6|few|TRBV7-9|NA
CASSRLRDSGANVLTF
TGTGCCAGCAGCCGACTAAGGGACTCTGGGGCCAACGTCCTGACTTTC
>TRBJ1-1|NA|TRBV7-9|NA
CASSLGGAGHAEAFF
TGTGCCAGCAGCTTAGGCGGGGCAGGGCACGCTGAAGCTTTCTTT
>TRBJ1-5|NA|TRBV6-5|TRBD1
CASSTKGQAHQPQHF
TGTGCCAGCAGTACAAAGGGACAGGCCCATCAGCCCCAGCATTTT
>TRBJ2-3|few|TRBV30|NA
CAWSVPGGADTQYF
TGTGCCTGGAGTGTACCTGGGGGCGCAGATACGCAGTATTTT
>TRBJ1-2|few|TRBV5-1|NA
CASSLISGGQSGYTF
TGCGCCAGCAGCTTGATCTCGGGGGGGCAGAGTGGCTACACCTTC